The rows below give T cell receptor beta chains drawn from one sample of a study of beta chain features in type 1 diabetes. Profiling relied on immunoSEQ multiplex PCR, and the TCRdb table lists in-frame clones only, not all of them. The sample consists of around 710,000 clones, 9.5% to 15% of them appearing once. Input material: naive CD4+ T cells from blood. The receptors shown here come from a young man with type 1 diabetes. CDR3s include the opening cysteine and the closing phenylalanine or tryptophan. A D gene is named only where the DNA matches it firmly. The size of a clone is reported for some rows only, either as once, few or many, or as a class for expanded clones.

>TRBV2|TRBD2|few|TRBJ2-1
TGTGCCAGCACTAGAACTAGCGGGGGGGTCAATGAGCAGTTCTTC
CASTRTSGGVNEQFF
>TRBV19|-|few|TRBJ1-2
TGTGCCAGTAGTATAGAGCCCAGCTATGGCTACACCTTC
CASSIEPSYGYTF
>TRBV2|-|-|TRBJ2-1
TGTGCCAGCAGTGCTGGAACCTACAATGAGCAGTTCTTC
CASSAGTYNEQFF
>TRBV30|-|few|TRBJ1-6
TGTGCCTGGAGCCAGGGGATAGAAGTTAATTCACCCCTCCACTTT
CAWSQGIEVNSPLHF
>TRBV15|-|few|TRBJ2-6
TGTGCCACCAGCATAAATTATATAGCCAACGTCCTGACTTTC
CATSINYIANVLTF
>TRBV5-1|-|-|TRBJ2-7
TGCGCCAGCAGCTGGACTGGGACGTCCTACGAGCAGTACTTC
CASSWTGTSYEQYF
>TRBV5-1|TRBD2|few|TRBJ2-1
TGCGCCAGCAGCTTGCTTAGCGGGGGCGACAATGAGCAGTTCTTC
CASSLLSGGDNEQFF
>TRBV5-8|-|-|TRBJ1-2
TGTGCCAGCAGCCCTTCAGGGATTGGCTACACCTTC
CASSPSGIGYTF
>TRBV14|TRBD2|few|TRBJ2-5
TGTGCCAGCAGCCAAGATTGGCGTCTAGCGGGAAAAGAGACCCAGTACTTC
CASSQDWRLAGKETQYF
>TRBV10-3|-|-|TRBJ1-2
TGTGCCATCAGGGTATCAGGGGAGAGAAATGGCTACACCTTC
CAIRVSGERNGYTF
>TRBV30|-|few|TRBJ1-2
TGTGCCTGGAGTGTACCGGGCGCGGGGTATGGCTACACCTTC
CAWSVPGAGYGYTF
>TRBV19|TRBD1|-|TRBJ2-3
TGTGCCAGTAGTTTCGGACAGGGGAACACAGATACGCAGTATTTT
CASSFGQGNTDTQYF
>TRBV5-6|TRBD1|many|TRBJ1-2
TGTGCCAGCAGCCCATCCGACAGGGACTATGGCTACACCTTC
CASSPSDRDYGYTF
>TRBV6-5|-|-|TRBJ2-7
TGTGCCAGCAGTTACCACTCGGGGGCTTCCTACGAGCAGTACTTC
CASSYHSGASYEQYF
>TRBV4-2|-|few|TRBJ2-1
TGTGCCAGCAGCCAAGAGGAAGGTGAGCAGTTCTTC
CASSQEEGEQFF
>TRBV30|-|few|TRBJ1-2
TGTGCCTGGCAAAGGCATTATAACTATGGCTACACCTTC
CAWQRHYNYGYTF
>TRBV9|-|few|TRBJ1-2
TGTGCCAGCAGCGTAGAGGCGCACATTCGGAGCGGCTACACCTTC
CASSVEAHIRSGYTF